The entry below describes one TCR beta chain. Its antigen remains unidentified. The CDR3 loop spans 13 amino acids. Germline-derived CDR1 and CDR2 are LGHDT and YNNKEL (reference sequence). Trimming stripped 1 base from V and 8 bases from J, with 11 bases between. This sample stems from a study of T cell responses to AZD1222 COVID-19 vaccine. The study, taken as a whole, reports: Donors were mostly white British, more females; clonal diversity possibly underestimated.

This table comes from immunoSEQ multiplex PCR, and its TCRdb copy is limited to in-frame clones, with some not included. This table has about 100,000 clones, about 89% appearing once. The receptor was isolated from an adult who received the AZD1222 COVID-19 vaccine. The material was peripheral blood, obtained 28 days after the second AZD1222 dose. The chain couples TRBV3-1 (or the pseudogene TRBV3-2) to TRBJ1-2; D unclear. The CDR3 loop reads CASSQGQETGYTF. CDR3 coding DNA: TGTGCCAGCAGCCAAGGACAAGAAACAGGCTACACCTTC.